Listed here are 18 T cell receptor beta chains from one sample, sequenced in a study of T cells after yellow fever vaccination. TCRdb re-called the 5' RACE reads with MiXCR, one entry per CDR3 protein. The data hold hundreds of thousands of distinct CDR3 sequences, with 9% to 15% observed a single time. The sequencing used PBMCs, collected on the day of the yellow fever booster vaccination. These receptors were taken from a man younger than 45 who received the YFV17D yellow fever vaccine.

The chain joins TRBV12-3 or TRBV12-4 to TRBJ1-2; the D gene is possibly TRBD1 (6 bases). Trimming left V 5 bases short and J 0 bases short, with 10 bases between. The CDR3 totals 14 residues. The CDR3 reads CASSEGHANYGYTF. In DNA, the CDR3 is TGTGCCAGCAGTGAGGGACATGCTAACTATGGCTACACCTTC.

The V gene is TRBV7-9, the J gene TRBJ2-3, with 10 nucleotides matching TRBD2. Unmatched junction bases numbered 9, after V lost 7 bases and J lost 5 bases. CDR1 and CDR2 (germline): SEHNR, FQNEAQ (reference sequence). The CDR3 has 15 residues. CDR3 bases: TGTGCCAGCATCCCCGGGACTAGCGCGAAAGATACGCAGTATTTT. Protein product: CASIPGTSAKDTQYF. Complete variable domain (other parts from reference TRBV7-9 and TRBJ2-3): DTGVSQNPRHKITKRGQNVTFRCDPISEHNRLYWYRQTLGQGPEFLTYFQNEAQLEKSRLLSDRFSAERPKGSFSTLEIQRTEQGDSAMYLCASIPGTSAKDTQYFGPGTRLTVL.

The chain recombines TRBV7-2 with TRBJ1-1; no firm D call. Trimming removed 2 bases at V and 1 base at J, with 8 bases between. The CDR3 contains 14 residues. CDR1 and CDR2 from the germline V gene are SGHTA and FQGNSA. The CDR3 region is CASSLMAGNTEAFF. CDR3 DNA sequence: TGTGCCAGCAGCTTAATGGCTGGGAACACTGAAGCTTTCTTT.

The table lists this clonotype with a few counts. The rearrangement joins TRBV7-2 to TRBJ2-5; possibly TRBD2 for D (6 bases). CDR3 size: 14 residues. Per the germline V gene, CDR1 is SGHTA and CDR2 is FQGNSA. The ends were cut back, 2 bases at V and 5 bases at J, with 12 bases in the middle. The CDR3 sequence: CASSLISGRETQYF. The CDR3 DNA sequence: TGTGCCAGCAGCTTAATCTCAGGGAGGGAGACCCAGTACTTC. The full variable domain, completed using reference TRBV7-2 and TRBJ2-5, is GAGVSQSPSNKVTEKGKDVELRCDPISGHTALYWYRQSLGQGLEFLIYFQGNSAPDKSGLPSDRFSAERTGGSVSTLTIQRTQQEDSAVYLCASSLISGRETQYFGPGTRLLVL.

This clonotype has just a few counts. The V call is TRBV27, the J call TRBJ2-1, with D tentatively TRBD2 (7 bases). The CDR3 loop spans 15 amino acids. V lost 7 bases to trimming and J lost 6 bases, with 19 bases between them. Germline lookup yields CDR1 MNHEY and CDR2 SMNVEV (reference sequence). The CDR3: CASTGGGLYSNEQFF. The CDR3 DNA reads TGTGCCAGCACGGGGGGCGGACTCTACAGCAATGAGCAGTTCTTC.

This clonotype showed up just a few times. This chain connects TRBV27 to TRBJ2-5; D gene unclear. V shed 6 bases and J shed 9 bases, with 14 bases lying between them. The length of the CDR3 is 12 residues. The V gene's germline CDR1 is MNHEY and CDR2 SMNVEV (reference sequence). For the CDR3, the DNA is TGTGCCAGCAGACACCCTAACGAAGCCCAGTACTTC. Translation gives CASRHPNEAQYF.

V gene TRBV12-3 or TRBV12-4 combines with J gene TRBJ1-4, with TRBD1 matching over 7 bases. The CDR3 consists of 15 residues. V lost 4 bases to trimming and J lost 5 bases; unmatched junction nucleotides: 7. The CDR3 sequence is CASSSTGVENEKLFF. The CDR3 DNA follows: TGTGCCAGCAGTTCCACAGGGGTAGAGAATGAAAAACTGTTTTTT.

This clonotype was picked up one time. The V call is TRBV6-5, the J call TRBJ2-5; 8 nucleotides line up with TRBD1. With 0 bases clipped from V and 5 bases from J, the junction kept 2 bases outside the gene matches. The germline gives CDR1 MNHEY, CDR2 SVGAGI. The CDR3 is 14 residues long. The CDR3 coding sequence is TGTGCCAGCAGTTACTCTCGGGACAGGGAGACCCAGTACTTC. This gives the protein CASSYSRDRETQYF.

This clonotype appeared a few times. This sequence joins TRBV20-1 and TRBJ2-3; 7 bases agree with TRBD2. Germline V gives CDR1 DFQATT, CDR2 SNEGSKA (reference sequence). The CDR3 has 14 residues. With V trimmed by 4 bases and J by 1 base, 5 bases remained unmatched. In DNA form, the CDR3 reads TGCAGTGCTAAGCGGGACGGAGGCACAGATACGCAGTATTTT. It translates to CSAKRDGGTDTQYF.

J is TRBJ1-6 and V is TRBV9; no reliable D call. Germline V CDR1 and CDR2: SGDLS, YYNGEE. The CDR3 covers 14 residues. Between the trimmed V and J ends, which lost 5 bases and 6 bases, there was a span of 12 bases. CDR3 DNA: TGTGCCAGCAGGAAGGGAGTCGGTAATTCACCCCTCCACTTT. This codes for CASRKGVGNSPLHF. The entire variable domain, with the rest obtained from reference TRBV9 and TRBJ1-6, is as follows: DSGVTQTPKHLITATGQRVTLRCSPRSGDLSVYWYQQSLDQGLQFLIQYYNGEERAKGNILERFSAQQFPDLHSELNLSSLELGDSALYFCASRKGVGNSPLHFGNGTRLTVT.

On this clonotype: Given the absence of the conserved phenylalanine or tryptophan at the CDR3 end, a read error is likely. This chain connects TRBV19 to TRBJ2-3; the D is unclear. Trimming stripped 7 bases from V and 1 base from J, with 9 bases between. Germline V gene lookup returns CDR1 LNHDA and CDR2 SQIVND (reference sequence). The CDR3 sequence is 13 residues long. CDR3 region: CASNNARTDTQYS. In nucleotides, the CDR3 is TGTGCCAGTAACAATGCCCGCACAGATACGCAGTATTCT.

The chain is built from TRBV12-3 or TRBV12-4 and TRBJ2-1; 8 bases line up with TRBD2. V dropped 6 bases and J dropped 6; count of bases not matched to a gene: 7. The CDR3 length is 14 residues. The CDR3 region has the DNA TGTGCCAGCAGCGGTGCGGGAGGTACCAATGAGCAGTTCTTC. This sequence encodes CASSGAGGTNEQFF.

This clonotype has just a few counts. The chain recombines TRBV5-1 with TRBJ1-5; D is perhaps TRBD1 (5 bases). CDR3 length: 13 residues. CDR1 and CDR2 from the germline V gene are SGHRS and YFSETQ. V gave up 6 bases and J gave up 6 bases, with 13 bases separating them. The CDR3 sequence: CASKNKGLQPQHF. The CDR3 bases are TGCGCCAGCAAAAACAAGGGGCTTCAGCCCCAGCATTTT.

This clonotype has only a few counts. The V gene is TRBV18, the J gene TRBJ2-5, with D unclear. Between the trimmed V and J ends, which lost 3 bases and 4 bases, there was a span of 15 bases. The CDR3 runs 15 residues. CDR1 and CDR2 (germline): KGHSH, LQKENI. CDR3 nucleotide sequence: TGTGCCAGCTCACCGGGTGATGTGGGGATAGAGACCCAGTACTTC. Protein product: CASSPGDVGIETQYF.

The chain joins TRBV27 to TRBJ1-6; a weak D match, TRBD1 (5 bases). The V gene's germline CDR1 is MNHEY and CDR2 SMNVEV (reference sequence). The CDR3 runs 13 residues. Deletions cut 3 bases from V and 6 bases from J, with 6 bases between. CDR3 in DNA: TGTGCCAGCAGTTTGAGGGGTAATTCACCCCTCCACTTT. Its translation is CASSLRGNSPLHF.

This clonotype has a handful of counts. The genes are TRBV20-1 and TRBJ1-5; D is unresolved. V was cut by 4 bases and J by 5 bases, with 15 bases left in between. The CDR3 contains 14 residues. CDR1 is DFQATT, CDR2 SNEGSKA, per germline (reference sequence). CDR3 in amino acids: CSAIAENSYQPQHF. In nucleotides, the CDR3 is TGCAGTGCTATCGCCGAGAATTCTTATCAGCCCCAGCATTTT.

V and J are TRBV5-4 and TRBJ2-1, with D possibly being TRBD2 (5 bases). V was cut by 0 bases and J by 15 bases, with 22 bases left in between. Germline CDR1 SGHNT, CDR2 YYREEE (reference sequence). The CDR3 covers 15 residues. CDR3 bases: TGTGCCAGCAGCTTGGGAGGTGGGAGCAGGATTTTCCCGTTCTTC. Residues: CASSLGGGSRIFPFF.

The sample holds a few counts of this clonotype. The chain joins TRBV15 to TRBJ1-1; perhaps TRBD1 as D (5 bases). The CDR3 extends over 15 amino acids. CDR1 is LNHNV, CDR2 YYDKDF, per germline (reference sequence). The ends were cut back, 3 bases at V and 1 base at J, with 12 bases in the middle. CDR3 loop: CATSSGIGGNTEAFF. The CDR3 DNA reads as TGTGCCACCAGCAGTGGAATCGGGGGGAACACTGAAGCTTTCTTT. The full variable domain, with the rest looked up from reference TRBV15 and TRBJ1-1, is DAMVIQNPRYQVTQFGKPVTLSCSQTLNHNVMYWYQQKSSQAPKLLFHYYDKDFNNEADTPDNFQSRRPNTSFCFLDIRSPGLGDTAMYLCATSSGIGGNTEAFFGQGTRLTVV.